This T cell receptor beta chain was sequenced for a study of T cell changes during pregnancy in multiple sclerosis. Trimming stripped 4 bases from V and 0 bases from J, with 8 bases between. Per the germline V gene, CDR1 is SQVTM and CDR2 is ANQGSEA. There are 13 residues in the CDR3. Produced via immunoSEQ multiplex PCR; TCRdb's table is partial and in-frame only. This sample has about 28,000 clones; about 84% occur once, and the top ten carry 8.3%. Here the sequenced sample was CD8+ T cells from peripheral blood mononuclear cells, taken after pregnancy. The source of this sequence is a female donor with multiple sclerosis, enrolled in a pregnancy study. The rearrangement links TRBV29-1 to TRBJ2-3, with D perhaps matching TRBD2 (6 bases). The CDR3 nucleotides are TGCAGCGTTGGTCGGGGGAGCACAGATACGCAGTATTTT. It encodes CSVGRGSTDTQYF.